Below, one T cell receptor (beta chain) is given with its context. This clone was picked up one time. Its antigen specificity is not known. Base quality data are lacking; no much larger clone is found one base away. TCRbeta CDR3 regions were amplified from genomic DNA using the immunoSEQ Assay, a bias-controlled multiplex PCR. The original methods were these. The number of nucleated cells in each sample was estimated by amplification of reference gene primers within the assay. To quantify the absolute abundance of each unique TCRbeta CDR3 rearrangement, sequence reads were collapsed and filtered. Productive Simpson clonality was computed per sample as the square root of Simpson's diversity index over productive rearrangements. Imported from immuneACCESS, the table was reduced by TCRdb to in-frame sequences with V and J called. These copies leave out some clones; in studies compared against another copy, an unresolved V gene accounts for under half, and the cause of the remainder is not known. That table is the source of V, J and clone size, and D and trimming were worked out from the DNA. Counted in this sample were some 65,000 clones; roughly 86% of them appeared once. The biggest ten clones account for approximately 17% of the sample.

The sample belongs to a study of blood T cell repertoires in COVID-19 (dated by TCRdb to about 2020). The study in broad terms: Samples from collaborators originated in the United States, Italy and Spain and spanned both the acute and convalescent phases of COVID-19. HLA class I and class II types, where available, came from metadata supplied by the sample provider rather than from assay-based typing. Sample metadata almost always included a de-identified subject ID, COVID-19 status, age in years and sex. The prospective study material was composed of cDNA or gDNA derived from T cells, B-cell-depleted T cells, or PBMCs. A freely available public database, intended as a resource for researchers studying the immune response to SARS-CoV-2, is where the repertoires were released. Samples were obtained from the ongoing ImmuneRACE study (first 160 participants) and from 1,254 subjects provided by 6 global collaborators. The dataset comprised deeply sampled blood TCRbeta repertoires from subjects exposed to, actively infected with, or recovered from COVID-19. General conclusions and limits of the study: The amount of clinical and demographic metadata varied by source and participant and was provided uncurated.

According to the germline V gene (reference sequence), CDR1 reads GTSNPN and CDR2 reads SVGIG. Its CDR3 holds 12 amino acids, cysteine through phenylalanine. Only CDR3 DNA remains: 36 bases, in frame from the first base. V is shortened by 6 bases, J by 4 bases, and the region joining them spans 12 bases. In Seattle, one collaborating source enrolled patients while the infection was active and tracked those patients longitudinally over the course of disease. Whole blood was collected in K2EDTA tubes by collaborating institutions according to the institutions' own protocols. For TCRbeta analysis, collaborators shipped samples in one of three forms: frozen whole blood, isolated PBMCs, or DNA extracted from either of those sample types.

The chain couples TRBV30 to TRBJ1-1; TRBD1 is a weak D gene call, 6 bases matching. This receptor was taken from a man aged 40-50 years with COVID-19, enrolled during active disease. Source material: peripheral blood. The CDR3: CACSGAGTEAFF. The nucleotides are TGTGCCTGCTCAGGGGCGGGCACTGAAGCTTTCTTT.